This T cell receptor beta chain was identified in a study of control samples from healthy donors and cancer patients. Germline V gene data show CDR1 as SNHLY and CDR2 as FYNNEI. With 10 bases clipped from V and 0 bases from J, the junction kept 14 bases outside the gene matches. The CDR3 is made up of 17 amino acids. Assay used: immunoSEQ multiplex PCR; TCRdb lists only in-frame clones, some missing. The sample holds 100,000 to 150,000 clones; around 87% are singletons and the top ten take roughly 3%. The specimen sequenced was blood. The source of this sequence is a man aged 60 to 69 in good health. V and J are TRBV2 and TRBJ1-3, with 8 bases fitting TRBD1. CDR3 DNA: TGTGCCACCCGCCCCGGGACAGGCTTGAGCTCTGGAAACACCATATATTTT. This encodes CATRPGTGLSSGNTIYF. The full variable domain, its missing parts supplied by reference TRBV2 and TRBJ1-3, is EPEVTQTPSHQVTQMGQEVILRCVPISNHLYFYWYRQILGQKVEFLVSFYNNEISEKSEIFDDQFSVERPDGSNFTLKIRSTKLEDSAMYFCATRPGTGLSSGNTIYFGEGSWLTVV.